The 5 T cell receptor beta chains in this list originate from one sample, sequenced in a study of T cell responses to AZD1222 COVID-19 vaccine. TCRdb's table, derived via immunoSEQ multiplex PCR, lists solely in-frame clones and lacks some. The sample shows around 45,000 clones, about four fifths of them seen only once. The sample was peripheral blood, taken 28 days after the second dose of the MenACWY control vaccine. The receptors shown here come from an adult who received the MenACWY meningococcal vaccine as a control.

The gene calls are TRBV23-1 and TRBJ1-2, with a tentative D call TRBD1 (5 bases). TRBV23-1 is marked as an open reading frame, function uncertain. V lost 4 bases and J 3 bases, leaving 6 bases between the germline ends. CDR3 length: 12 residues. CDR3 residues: CASSRGDYGYTF. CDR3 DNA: TGCGCCAGCAGTCGGGGGGACTATGGCTACACCTTC.

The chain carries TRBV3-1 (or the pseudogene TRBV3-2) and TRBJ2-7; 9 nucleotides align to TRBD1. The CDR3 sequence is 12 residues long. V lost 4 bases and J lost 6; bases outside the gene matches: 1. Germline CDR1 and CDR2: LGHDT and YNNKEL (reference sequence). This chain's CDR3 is CASSRTGVEQYF. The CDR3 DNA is TGTGCCAGCAGCCGGACAGGGGTCGAGCAGTACTTC.

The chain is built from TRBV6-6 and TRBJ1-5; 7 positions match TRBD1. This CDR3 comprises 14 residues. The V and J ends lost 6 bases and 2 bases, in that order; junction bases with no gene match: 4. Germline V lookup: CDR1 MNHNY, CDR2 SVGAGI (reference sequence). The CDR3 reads CASRAGGGNQPQHF. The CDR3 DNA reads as TGTGCCAGCAGAGCAGGGGGAGGCAATCAGCCCCAGCATTTT.

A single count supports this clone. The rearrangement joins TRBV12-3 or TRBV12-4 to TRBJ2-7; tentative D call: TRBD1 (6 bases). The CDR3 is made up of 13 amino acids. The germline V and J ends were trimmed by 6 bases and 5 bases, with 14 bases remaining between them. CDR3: CASSPTGINEQYF. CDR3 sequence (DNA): TGTGCCAGCAGCCCCACAGGGATAAACGAGCAGTACTTC.

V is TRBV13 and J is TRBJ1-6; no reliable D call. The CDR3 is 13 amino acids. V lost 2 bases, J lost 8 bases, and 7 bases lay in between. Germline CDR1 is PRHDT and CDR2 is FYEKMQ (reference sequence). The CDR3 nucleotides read TGTGCCAGCAGCTTATGGGTCGATTCACCCCTCCACTTT. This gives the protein CASSLWVDSPLHF.